A single TCR beta chain is shown here with its context. The ends lost 8 bases at V and 3 bases at J; junction bases unmatched: 1. Germline CDR1 reads LGHNT; CDR2 reads FRNRAP. This CDR3 comprises 12 residues. These data originate in a study of memory CD4+ T cells and cytomegalovirus serostatus. The sort gate was single viable CD3+CD4+CD8-CD45RO+ cells for memory CD4+ T cells. Assay used: immunoSEQ multiplex PCR; TCRdb lists only in-frame clones, some missing. The table shows tens of thousands of clones, with roughly 78% occurring only once. Source material: memory CD4+ T cells from blood. V gene TRBV12-5 combines with J gene TRBJ2-1, with TRBD1 matching 7 bases. The receptor was isolated from an adult in good health and CMV-seronegative. The CDR3 spells CASTGVYNEQFF. CDR3 nucleotides: TGTGCTAGTACAGGGGTCTACAATGAGCAGTTCTTC.